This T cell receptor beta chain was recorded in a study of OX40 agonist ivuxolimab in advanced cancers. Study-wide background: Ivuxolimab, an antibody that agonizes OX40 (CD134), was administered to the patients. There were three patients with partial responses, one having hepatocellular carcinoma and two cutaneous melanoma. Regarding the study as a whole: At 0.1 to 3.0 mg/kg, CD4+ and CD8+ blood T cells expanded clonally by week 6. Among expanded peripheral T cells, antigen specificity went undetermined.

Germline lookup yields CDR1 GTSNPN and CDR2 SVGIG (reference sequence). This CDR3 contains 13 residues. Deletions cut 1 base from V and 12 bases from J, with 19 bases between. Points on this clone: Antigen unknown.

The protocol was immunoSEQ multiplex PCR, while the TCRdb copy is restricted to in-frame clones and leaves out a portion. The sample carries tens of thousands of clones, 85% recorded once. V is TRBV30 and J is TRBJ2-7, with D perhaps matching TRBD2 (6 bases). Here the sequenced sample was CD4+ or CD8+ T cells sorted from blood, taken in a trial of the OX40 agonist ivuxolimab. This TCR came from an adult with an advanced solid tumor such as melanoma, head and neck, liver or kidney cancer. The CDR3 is CAWSASDGSRLYF. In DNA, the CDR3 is TGTGCCTGGAGTGCCTCCGACGGGAGTAGGCTGTACTTC.